The 19 T cell receptor beta chains presented below share a single source sample, sequenced in a study of shared clonotypes between healthy human individuals (dated by TCRdb to 2020 to 2022). Library prep was done by the immunoSEQ multiplex PCR assay. TCRdb limited this immuneACCESS table to in-frame rearrangements with V and J called. A share of clones is missing; checked studies link under half to unresolved V genes, and the rest is unexplained. Recorded for this sample are around 510,000 clones; around 78% of them occurred a single time. The ten largest clones represent around 12% of the sample. The sequenced material came from PBMCs. Every receptor here comes from a woman between 40 and 55 years old in good health. Some clones in this sample may be carry-over from other donors' samples.

V is TRBV10-3 and J is TRBJ2-3; the match to TRBD2 covers 16 bases. The CDR3 loop spans 17 amino acids. Germline values: CDR1 ENHRY, CDR2 SYGVKD. With V trimmed by 4 bases and J by 6 bases, 7 bases remained unmatched. CDR3 coding DNA: TGTGCCATCAGTGCGGGACTAGCGGGAGGGGGTCGCGATACGCAGTATTTT. Translation: CAISAGLAGGGRDTQYF.

The chain carries TRBV28 and TRBJ2-7; D is undetermined. CDR3 length: 12 residues. Trimming cost V 8 bases and J 5 bases, with 13 bases left between them. Looked up from germline, CDR1 is MDHEN and CDR2 is SYDVKM. CDR3 DNA: TGTGCCAGCCGCTATGAGGCCCACGAGCAGTACTTC. This sequence encodes CASRYEAHEQYF.

The rearrangement joins TRBV27 to TRBJ2-3; 12 nucleotides line up with TRBD2. The ends lost 3 bases at V and 9 bases at J; junction bases unmatched: 13. Germline V CDR1 and CDR2: MNHEY, SMNVEV (reference sequence). The CDR3 sequence is 17 residues long. CDR3 DNA: TGTGCCAGCAGTTTGTCTCCGGGACTAGCGGGTCTATGGACGCAGTATTTT. Translation gives CASSLSPGLAGLWTQYF.

This sequence joins TRBV7-2 and TRBJ2-3; tentative D call: TRBD1 (6 bases). Germline CDR1 reads SGHTA; CDR2 reads FQGNSA. The CDR3 is 15 residues long. V lost 6 bases, J lost 3 bases, and 16 bases lay in between. CDR3 loop: CASSPLGGDTDTQYF. The CDR3 nucleotides are TGTGCCAGCAGTCCCTTAGGGGGAGATACAGATACGCAGTATTTT.

V is TRBV11-2 and J is TRBJ2-7, with 10 bases matching TRBD1. This CDR3 has 15 residues. CDR1 is SGHAT and CDR2 is FQNNGV in the germline V gene. With V trimmed by 4 bases and J by 3 bases, 6 bases remained unmatched. This chain's CDR3 is CASSSLRTGGYEQYF. The CDR3 DNA reads as TGTGCCAGCAGCTCTTTACGGACAGGGGGCTACGAGCAGTACTTC.

This rearrangement joins TRBV27 to TRBJ2-1, with 9 bases matching TRBD1. The V segment lost 6 bases and the J segment 2 bases; nucleotides outside the gene matches: 5. Germline loops: CDR1 MNHEY, CDR2 SMNVEV (reference sequence). CDR3 length: 15 residues. CDR3: CASRSGTGPYNEQFF. The CDR3 nucleotides read TGTGCCAGCAGGTCCGGGACAGGGCCCTACAATGAGCAGTTCTTC.

The chain joins TRBV5-5 to TRBJ2-1; possible D gene TRBD1, 6 bases. Germline V gene sequence: CDR1 SGHKS, CDR2 YYEKEE (reference sequence). This CDR3 contains 14 residues. Trimming removed 0 bases from V and 4 bases from J, with 8 bases in between. CDR3 sequence reads: CASSLGQGYNEQFF. The DNA of the CDR3 is TGTGCCAGCAGCTTGGGGCAGGGGTACAATGAGCAGTTCTTC.

This clone was observed a few times. The rearrangement joins TRBV28 to TRBJ2-2; 10 bases map to TRBD1. Per the germline V gene, CDR1 is MDHEN and CDR2 is SYDVKM. This CDR3 has 15 amino acids. V was clipped by 3 bases and J by 5 bases; unmatched bases: 3. This CDR3 is CASSLGQGWTGELFF. CDR3 nucleotide sequence: TGTGCCAGCAGTTTGGGACAGGGGTGGACCGGGGAGCTGTTTTTT.

This chain uses TRBV18 with TRBJ2-2, with 9 bases lining up with TRBD1. J lost 3 bases, V lost 4 bases, and 6 bases had no gene match. The CDR3 length is 16 residues. CDR1 KGHSH and CDR2 LQKENI come from the germline V gene. CDR3 coding DNA: TGTGCCAGCTCACTTTCTCGGGACAGGGACACCGGGGAGCTGTTTTTT. This encodes CASSLSRDRDTGELFF. Full variable domain (missing parts from reference TRBV18 and TRBJ2-2): NAGVMQNPRHLVRRRGQEARLRCSPMKGHSHVYWYRQLPEEGLKFMVYLQKENIIDESGMPKERFSAEFPKEGPSILRIQQVVRGDSAAYFCASSLSRDRDTGELFFGEGSRLTVL.

This clone was seen a single time. This chain joins TRBV28 and TRBJ2-1, with 8 bases matching TRBD2. CDR3 size: 15 residues. Germline V gene data show CDR1 as MDHEN and CDR2 as SYDVKM. J was trimmed by 0 bases and V by 7 bases; bases with no gene match: 5. CDR3 in DNA: TGTGCCAGCACAGCCAGCGGGAGCTCCTACAATGAGCAGTTCTTC. Translating gives CASTASGSSYNEQFF. Supplemented by reference TRBV28 and TRBJ2-1, the full variable domain reads DVKVTQSSRYLVKRTGEKVFLECVQDMDHENMFWYRQDPGLGLRLIYFSYDVKMKEKGDIPEGYSVSREKKERFSLILESASTNQTSMYLCASTASGSSYNEQFFGPGTRLTVL.

This clone showed up many times. The chain joins TRBV7-9 to TRBJ1-2, with D possibly TRBD1 on 5 matching bases. The CDR3 is made up of 13 amino acids. Germline values: CDR1 SEHNR, CDR2 FQNEAQ (reference sequence). Trimming stripped 3 bases from V and 4 bases from J, with 9 bases between. CDR3 in DNA: TGTGCCAGCAGCTTGGAGGGGATCTATGGCTACACCTTC. It is translated as CASSLEGIYGYTF.

This clone was observed a few times. V and J are TRBV25-1 and TRBJ2-3; D possibly corresponds to TRBD2 (6 bases). Trimming stripped 7 bases from V and 8 bases from J, with 19 bases between. The CDR3 contains 14 residues. CDR1 is MGHDK, CDR2 SYGVNS, per germline. Here the CDR3 DNA reads TGTGCCAGCACTCCTAGTGGGGGAGCGGGTACGCAGTATTTT. Protein: CASTPSGGAGTQYF.

With regard to this clone: Within the sample, other DNA sequences also encode this same CDR3. The chain couples TRBV7-2 to TRBJ2-3; a weak D match, TRBD2 (7 bases). Germline V CDR1 and CDR2: SGHTA, FQGNSA. The V end lost 2 bases, the J end lost 6 bases, and 12 bases lay between the germline ends. CDR3 length: 14 residues. CDR3 protein: CASSLSGGPDTQYF. The CDR3 DNA follows: TGTGCCAGCAGCTTATCGGGGGGCCCCGATACGCAGTATTTT. The variable domain in full, with the rest retrieved from reference TRBV7-2 and TRBJ2-3, is GAGVSQSPSNKVTEKGKDVELRCDPISGHTALYWYRQSLGQGLEFLIYFQGNSAPDKSGLPSDRFSAERTGGSVSTLTIQRTQQEDSAVYLCASSLSGGPDTQYFGPGTRLTVL.

The chain links TRBV28 to TRBJ2-1, with D maybe TRBD2 (5 bases). Germline V lookup: CDR1 MDHEN, CDR2 SYDVKM. Trimming removed 7 bases at V and 2 bases at J, with 15 bases between. The CDR3 covers 15 residues. CDR3 amino acids: CASILRNGAYNEQFF. CDR3 DNA sequence: TGTGCCAGCATCCTACGAAACGGGGCCTACAATGAGCAGTTCTTC.

This clone was seen only once. V and J are TRBV25-1 and TRBJ2-1, with D perhaps assigned TRBD1 or TRBD2 (5 bases each). This CDR3 region has 15 residues. CDR1 is MGHDK and CDR2 is SYGVNS in the germline V gene. V lost 3 bases to trimming and J lost 7 bases, with 16 bases between them. DNA for the CDR3: TGTGCCAGCAGTGAGGCCCAGGGACGTAGGAATGAGCAGTTCTTC. Its protein is CASSEAQGRRNEQFF.

J is TRBJ2-1 and V is TRBV2; TRBD1 matches at 9 bases. The germline CDR1 and CDR2 sequences are SNHLY and FYNNEI. V lost 4 bases and J lost 9; bases outside the gene matches: 10. There are 15 residues in the CDR3. The CDR3: CASSATGTGMGEQFF. The CDR3 bases are TGTGCCAGCAGTGCGACCGGGACAGGGATGGGTGAGCAGTTCTTC.

This chain joins TRBV18 and TRBJ2-3, with D possibly being TRBD1 (6 bases). The CDR3 is made up of 15 amino acids. V was cut by 2 bases and J by 6 bases, with 15 bases left in between. Germline V lookup: CDR1 KGHSH, CDR2 LQKENI. The CDR3 region is CASSPLQGSGDTQYF. The CDR3 DNA follows: TGTGCCAGCTCACCATTACAGGGATCGGGGGATACGCAGTATTTT.

The chain is built from TRBV5-4 and TRBJ1-4, with 7 bases aligning to TRBD1. V trimming: 3 bases; J trimming: 6 bases; junction bases outside the gene matches: 11. Germline-derived CDR1 and CDR2 are SGHNT and YYREEE (reference sequence). This CDR3 spans 16 amino acids. CDR3 amino acids: CASSSPDRVGDEKLFF. The CDR3 bases are TGTGCCAGCAGCTCGCCTGACAGGGTCGGCGATGAAAAACTGTTTTTT.

The rearrangement uses TRBV23-1 and TRBJ1-1, with D possibly being TRBD1 (5 bases). TRBV23-1 is an ORF, and what it does is uncertain. With 4 bases removed from V and 5 bases from J, the gap between germline ends came to 17 bases. This CDR3 is 15 amino acids long. The CDR3 sequence: CASSRGRVDRTEAFF. CDR3 bases: TGCGCCAGCAGTCGGGGCAGGGTGGATCGGACTGAAGCTTTCTTT.